The subject of this entry is one T cell receptor (beta chain). Source study methods: Reference gene primer amplification gave nucleated cell count estimates. TCRdb keeps only in-frame clones here, not all; method: immunoSEQ multiplex PCR. V and J calls and clone size are copied from that table; D and trimming were computed from the DNA. The repertoire consists of 200,000 or so clones, with roughly nine tenths occurring once and the leading ten covering roughly 2.4%. These data come from a study of blood T cell repertoires in COVID-19. Study-wide context: Acute and convalescent COVID-19 specimens originated in the United States, Italy and Spain. The cDNA or gDNA used as material had been derived from T cells, B-cell-depleted T cells, or PBMCs.

Trimming took off 0 bases at V and 7 bases at J, with 17 bases between the two ends. The CDR3 is made up of 16 amino acids. The germline V gene has CDR1 SGDLS and CDR2 YYNGEE. Individuals drawn from under 30 US areas were about 18 to 90 years old. Input material: PBMCs or T cells enriched from blood (not recorded which). V gene TRBV9 combines with J gene TRBJ2-1; D perhaps matches TRBD2 (7 bases). The clonotype was recovered from a woman in her forties with acute COVID-19. CDR3 residues: CASSVGGGALGNEQFF. The DNA for the CDR3 is TGTGCCAGCAGCGTAGGAGGGGGGGCCTTAGGGAATGAGCAGTTCTTC.